This T cell receptor beta chain is drawn from a study of control samples from healthy donors and cancer patients. Germline assignment: CDR1 SEHNR and CDR2 FQNEAQ (reference sequence). Losses at the gene ends were 5 bases for V and 3 bases for J; bases not matched to a gene: 6. The length of the CDR3 is 14 residues. The protocol was immunoSEQ multiplex PCR, while the TCRdb copy is restricted to in-frame clones and leaves out a portion. Here the sample spans 130,000 or so clones, approximately 90% being singletons. The chain recombines TRBV7-9 with TRBJ2-7; 8 bases agree with TRBD1. The sample was blood. The sequence derives from a man in his forties in good health. The CDR3 protein is CASSQRQGYYEQYF. The CDR3 DNA reads as TGTGCCAGCAGCCAAAGACAGGGGTACTACGAGCAGTACTTC.